These 14 T cell receptor beta chains originate from one sample sequenced in a study of PD-1 blockade in mismatch repair-deficient tumors. The data were produced by immunoSEQ multiplex PCR, yet TCRdb's version contains in-frame clones alone and is incomplete. The table shows 45,000 to 55,000 clones, with 65% to 85% occurring only once. The sample in question was peripheral blood, obtained about 4.5 months after starting pembrolizumab. These receptors all stem from an adult with mismatch repair-deficient cancer.

The rearrangement uses TRBV11-3 and TRBJ2-2; no firm D call. The V end was cut by 3 bases, the J end by 6 bases, with 5 bases between. CDR3 length equals 12 residues. Germline-derived CDR1 and CDR2 are SGHNT and YENEEA. CDR3 loop: CASSFRSGELFF. CDR3 coding DNA: TGTGCCAGCAGCTTTAGGTCCGGGGAGCTGTTTTTT.

V usage is TRBV15 and J usage is TRBJ2-5; D is uncertain. This CDR3 has 13 amino acids. Germline V gene data show CDR1 as LNHNV and CDR2 as YYDKDF (reference sequence). Trimming left V 0 bases short and J 5 bases short, with 7 bases between. The CDR3 protein is CATSRDRQETQYF. DNA of the CDR3: TGTGCCACCAGCAGAGATCGGCAGGAGACCCAGTACTTC.

This sequence joins TRBV9 and TRBJ1-2, with no clear D. Germline assignment: CDR1 SGDLS and CDR2 YYNGEE. Trimming took 2 bases from V and 4 from J, leaving 12 bases between them. CDR3 size: 14 residues. The CDR3, as DNA: TGTGCCAGCAGCGTCCGGGAGGGCCTCTATGGCTACACCTTC. Its translation is CASSVREGLYGYTF.

The genes are TRBV28 and TRBJ2-5; either TRBD1 or TRBD2 may supply D (6 bases each). Germline lookup yields CDR1 MDHEN and CDR2 SYDVKM. The CDR3 covers 15 residues. The germline V and J ends were trimmed by 4 bases and 0 bases, with 12 bases remaining between them. CDR3 DNA: TGTGCCAGCAGTTCAAACAGGGACTACCAAGAGACCCAGTACTTC. This encodes CASSSNRDYQETQYF. The whole variable domain, remainder taken from reference TRBV28 and TRBJ2-5, is DVKVTQSSRYLVKRTGEKVFLECVQDMDHENMFWYRQDPGLGLRLIYFSYDVKMKEKGDIPEGYSVSREKKERFSLILESASTNQTSMYLCASSSNRDYQETQYFGPGTRLLVL.

This clone was counted once. The chain links TRBV9 to TRBJ2-2; D is perhaps TRBD2 (6 bases). The CDR3 has 15 residues. The germline CDR1 and CDR2 sequences are SGDLS and YYNGEE. V was pared by 4 bases and J by 3 bases, with 13 bases between. For the CDR3, the DNA is TGTGCCAGCAGCCTTAGCATAGCGGACACCGGGGAGCTGTTTTTT. It translates to CASSLSIADTGELFF.

The chain carries TRBV18 and TRBJ1-1; no clear D gene. This CDR3 comprises 13 residues. Trimming left V 8 bases short and J 1 base short, with 11 bases between. Looked up from germline, CDR1 is KGHSH and CDR2 is LQKENI. CDR3 in DNA: TGTGCCAGCGACCGGGCGGCGAACACTGAAGCTTTCTTT. Encoded protein: CASDRAANTEAFF.

The V call is TRBV5-4, the J call TRBJ1-3; weak D call: TRBD1 (6 bases). This CDR3 comprises 19 residues. Trimming stripped 0 bases from V and 3 bases from J, with 22 bases between. Germline V gene sequence: CDR1 SGHNT, CDR2 YYREEE (reference sequence). CDR3 DNA: TGTGCCAGCAGCTTGGCCCCAGTTGGGGGGCGAACCAATGGAAACACCATATATTTT. Residues: CASSLAPVGGRTNGNTIYF.

The chain employs TRBV25-1 and TRBJ1-5, with D perhaps TRBD1 (5 bases). Germline V gene lookup returns CDR1 MGHDK and CDR2 SYGVNS. The CDR3 is 17 residues long. With 6 bases removed from V and 1 base from J, the gap between germline ends came to 19 bases. The CDR3 loop is CASSAEGRSLSNQPQHF. The CDR3 coding sequence is TGTGCCAGCAGCGCCGAGGGGAGATCCTTGAGCAATCAGCCCCAGCATTTT.

The gene calls are TRBV30 and TRBJ1-3; D is unclear. Germline V CDR1 and CDR2: GTSNPN, SVGIG (reference sequence). CDR3 length: 15 residues. V lost 4 bases and J 0 bases, leaving 13 bases between the germline ends. As DNA, the CDR3 is TGTGCCTGGAATCGAGACGGGTACTCTGGAAACACCATATATTTT. As protein: CAWNRDGYSGNTIYF.

In its sample, this clone was seen once. The chain uses TRBV2 and TRBJ2-2; D remains ambiguous. The CDR3 runs 14 residues. Germline values: CDR1 SNHLY, CDR2 FYNNEI. Trimming took off 7 bases at V and 0 bases at J, with 9 bases between the two ends. The CDR3 sequence is CASKEQTNTGELFF. CDR3 in DNA: TGTGCCAGCAAGGAACAAACGAACACCGGGGAGCTGTTTTTT. Full variable domain (outside the CDR3, taken from reference TRBV2 and TRBJ2-2): EPEVTQTPSHQVTQMGQEVILRCVPISNHLYFYWYRQILGQKVEFLVSFYNNEISEKSEIFDDQFSVERPDGSNFTLKIRSTKLEDSAMYFCASKEQTNTGELFFGEGSRLTVL.

V usage is TRBV2 and J usage is TRBJ1-2; 7 bases fit TRBD1. Germline CDR1 is SNHLY and CDR2 is FYNNEI. Unmatched junction bases numbered 10, after V lost 2 bases and J lost 7 bases. The CDR3 covers 15 residues. The CDR3 region is CASSEWTGLSRGYTF. The CDR3 nucleotides are TGTGCCAGCAGTGAATGGACAGGACTTTCCCGTGGCTACACCTTC.

This chain joins TRBV6-5 and TRBJ2-7, with 10 nucleotides matching TRBD2. Germline-derived CDR1 and CDR2 are MNHEY and SVGAGI. The CDR3 is made up of 15 amino acids. Trimming took 4 bases from V and 1 from J; bases not matched to a gene: 4. The CDR3 region has the DNA TGTGCCAGCAGTTTAGCGACTAGCGGGTCCTACGAGCAGTACTTC. The encoded protein is CASSLATSGSYEQYF.

This sequence joins TRBV9 and TRBJ2-1; 12 nucleotides align to TRBD2. Germline V gene data show CDR1 as SGDLS and CDR2 as YYNGEE. The length of the CDR3 is 16 residues. V was pared by 2 bases and J by 8 bases, with 8 bases of the junction left unmatched. The CDR3 reads CASSVRLAGVFDEQFF. In DNA, the CDR3 is TGTGCCAGCAGCGTCCGACTAGCGGGAGTCTTCGATGAGCAGTTCTTC. The full variable domain, rest sourced from reference TRBV9 and TRBJ2-1, is DSGVTQTPKHLITATGQRVTLRCSPRSGDLSVYWYQQSLDQGLQFLIQYYNGEERAKGNILERFSAQQFPDLHSELNLSSLELGDSALYFCASSVRLAGVFDEQFFGPGTRLTVL.

CDR3 loop: CATSREVGYGYTF. As DNA, the CDR3 is TGTGCCACCAGCAGAGAGGTGGGCTATGGCTACACCTTC. The rearrangement links TRBV15 to TRBJ1-2; no clear D gene. Germline CDR1 LNHNV, CDR2 YYDKDF (reference sequence). V was trimmed by 0 bases and J by 4 bases, leaving 6 bases between them. The length of the CDR3 is 13 residues.